Given below is one T cell receptor (beta chain) in context. These data are taken from a study of blood T cell repertoires in COVID-19. At the level of the study: Samples taken during acute and convalescent COVID-19 were collected in the United States, Italy and Spain. Nucleic acid was either cDNA or gDNA, and it came from T cells, B-cell-depleted T cells, or PBMCs.

The authors' processing: The authors estimated nucleated cell counts from reference gene primer amplification. TCRdb's table, derived via immunoSEQ multiplex PCR, lists solely in-frame clones and lacks some. That table furnishes V, J and clone size, whereas the DNA furnished D and trimming. The sample holds some 230,000 clones, roughly 85% seen once. CDR1 and CDR2 (germline): LNHDA, SQIVND (reference sequence). V dropped 0 bases and J dropped 1 base, with 9 bases sitting between them. CDR3 length: 16 amino acids. This sequence was found in a man aged 30-40 years who had recovered from COVID-19. Input material: peripheral blood. This chain connects TRBV19 to TRBJ2-2, with D tentatively TRBD1 (5 bases). The CDR3 DNA is TGTGCCAGTAGTATAGAAATCGGACAGAACACCGGGGAGCTGTTTTTT. Translating it yields CASSIEIGQNTGELFF.